Each of the 6 T cell receptor beta chains below was sequenced from the same sample in a study of blood T cell repertoires in COVID-19. Sequenced by immunoSEQ multiplex PCR; TCRdb stores in-frame clones only, minus some. The sample yields some 260,000 clones, around four fifths seen once. The specimen was PBMCs or T cells enriched from blood (not recorded which). The receptors derive from a man under 40 with acute COVID-19.

The chain combines TRBV3-1 (or the pseudogene TRBV3-2) with TRBJ2-1; 9 nucleotides align to TRBD2. Germline CDR1 and CDR2: LGHDT and YNNKEL (reference sequence). This CDR3 is 15 amino acids long. The ends lost 2 bases at V and 6 bases at J; junction bases unmatched: 5. The CDR3 nucleotides are TGTGCCAGCAGCCAACTAGCGGGATTAGGCAATGAGCAGTTCTTC. Its protein product is CASSQLAGLGNEQFF.

The chain combines TRBV28 with TRBJ2-3, with 10 nucleotides matching TRBD1. V gave up 6 bases and J gave up 3 bases; unmatched junction bases: 12. Per the germline V gene, CDR1 is MDHEN and CDR2 is SYDVKM. This CDR3 has 17 amino acids. CDR3 residues: CASSPAGTGVRTDTQYF. As DNA, the CDR3 is TGTGCCAGCAGCCCAGCCGGGACAGGGGTAAGGACAGATACGCAGTATTTT.

V usage is TRBV5-5 and J usage is TRBJ1-5; 10 nucleotides match TRBD1. The CDR3 spans 16 residues. Per germline, CDR1 SGHKS and CDR2 YYEKEE (reference sequence). V trimming: 4 bases; J trimming: 2 bases; junction bases outside the gene matches: 6. The chain's CDR3 is CASSPDRGVGNQPQHF. In DNA form, the CDR3 reads TGTGCCAGCAGCCCGGACAGGGGGGTAGGCAATCAGCCCCAGCATTTT.

The rearrangement links TRBV7-8 to TRBJ1-5; 8 nucleotides align to TRBD1. CDR1 is SGHVS and CDR2 is FQNEAQ in the germline V gene. Trimming removed 5 bases from V and 6 bases from J; junction bases left unmatched: 6. This CDR3 has 14 amino acids. CDR3 sequence (DNA): TGTGCCAGCAGCCCCCGGACAGGGCTTCAGCCCCAGCATTTT. Translation: CASSPRTGLQPQHF.

The chain combines TRBV9 with TRBJ2-2; the D is unclear. CDR3 length: 14 residues. V lost 3 bases, J lost 12 bases, and 18 bases lay in between. Germline V CDR1 and CDR2: SGDLS, YYNGEE. The CDR3, as DNA: TGTGCCAGCAGCGGACAACCACCGGCCCTAAAGCTGTTTTTT. This codes for CASSGQPPALKLFF.

The V gene is TRBV2, the J gene TRBJ2-5; the match to TRBD2 covers 13 bases. The CDR3 extends over 13 amino acids. The V gene's germline CDR1 is SNHLY and CDR2 FYNNEI. J was trimmed by 10 bases and V by 8 bases; bases with no gene match: 7. The CDR3 sequence: CASDGLAGDGQYF. CDR3 coding DNA: TGTGCCAGCGACGGACTAGCGGGAGATGGCCAGTACTTC. The full variable domain, with the rest looked up from reference TRBV2 and TRBJ2-5, is EPEVTQTPSHQVTQMGQEVILRCVPISNHLYFYWYRQILGQKVEFLVSFYNNEISEKSEIFDDQFSVERPDGSNFTLKIRSTKLEDSAMYFCASDGLAGDGQYFGPGTRLLVL.